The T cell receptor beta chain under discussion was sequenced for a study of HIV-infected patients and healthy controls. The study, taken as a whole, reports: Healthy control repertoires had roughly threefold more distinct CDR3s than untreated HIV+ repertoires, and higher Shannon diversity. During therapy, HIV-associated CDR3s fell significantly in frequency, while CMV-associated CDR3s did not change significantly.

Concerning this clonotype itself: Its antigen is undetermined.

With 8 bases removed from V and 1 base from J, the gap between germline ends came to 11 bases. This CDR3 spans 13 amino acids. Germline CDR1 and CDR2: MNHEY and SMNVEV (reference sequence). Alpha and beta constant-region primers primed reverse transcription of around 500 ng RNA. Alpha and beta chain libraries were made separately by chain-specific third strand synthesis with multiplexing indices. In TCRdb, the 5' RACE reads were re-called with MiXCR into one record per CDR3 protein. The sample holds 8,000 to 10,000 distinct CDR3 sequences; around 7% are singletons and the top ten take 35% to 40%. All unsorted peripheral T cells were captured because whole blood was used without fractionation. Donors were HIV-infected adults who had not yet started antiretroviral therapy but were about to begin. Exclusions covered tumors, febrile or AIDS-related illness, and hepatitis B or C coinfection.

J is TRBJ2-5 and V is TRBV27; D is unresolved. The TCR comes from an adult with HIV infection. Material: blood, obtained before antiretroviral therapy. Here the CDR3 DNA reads TGTGCCAGCGGAACCCAATCCCAAGAGACCCAGTACTTC. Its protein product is CASGTQSQETQYF.